This T cell receptor (beta chain) was identified during a study of OX40 agonist ivuxolimab in advanced cancers. Findings and caveats of the study: Mean expanded clone counts were higher in CD8+ than CD4+ T cells. At doses 0.1 to 3.0 mg/kg, CD4+ and CD8+ clones expanded. Certain nonresponding patients likewise had low normalized T-cell clonal expansion. Still undetermined is the antigen specificity of the expanded peripheral T cells.

In regard to this clone: The antigen remains undetermined.

The assay was immunoSEQ multiplex PCR, and TCRdb's table has in-frame clones only and misses some. This sample carries around 100,000 clones, around 90% of them seen once, and the ten largest clones take roughly 0.17%. The CDR3 is made up of 15 amino acids. Germline V gene sequence: CDR1 SGHRS, CDR2 YFSETQ. V lost 3 bases and J lost 0, with 12 bases in between. Sequenced here: CD4+ or CD8+ T cells sorted from blood, sampled in a trial of the OX40 agonist ivuxolimab. The receptor was isolated from an adult with an advanced solid tumor such as melanoma, head and neck, liver or kidney cancer. This chain connects TRBV5-1 to TRBJ2-5; D is unclear. The CDR3 nucleotides read TGCGCCAGCAGCTCCAATTCGGTGAACCAAGAGACCCAGTACTTC. It encodes CASSSNSVNQETQYF.